Sequencing of this TCR beta chain was carried out in a study of sequential checkpoint blockade in melanoma. Profiling relied on immunoSEQ multiplex PCR, and the TCRdb table lists in-frame clones only, not all of them. The table has some 40,000 clones, roughly 32% seen once; the top ten hold roughly 1.6%. V dropped 1 base and J dropped 0 bases, with 9 bases sitting between them. The CDR3 length is 15 residues. Germline CDR1 SGHNT, CDR2 YENEEA. Treatment described: randomized to nivolumab then ipilimumab (arm A) or the reverse (arm B). Sequences were derived from tumor tissue (inferred from file names), sampled from a patient given nivolumab and ipilimumab in sequence. The TCR comes from a human donor with melanoma. The genes are TRBV11-3 and TRBJ1-2; D gene ambiguous. CDR3 in amino acids: CASSLGVEANYGYTF. The CDR3 coding sequence is TGTGCCAGCAGCTTAGGGGTTGAAGCTAACTATGGCTACACCTTC.